These 27 T cell receptor beta chains were sequenced from one sample in a study of shared clonotypes between healthy human individuals. TCRdb's copy holds only in-frame clones and misses some; the assay was immunoSEQ multiplex PCR. The sample consists of fewer than 3 million clones, about nine tenths of them appearing once. Sequenced sample: naive CD4+ T cells from PBMCs. Sample subset: CD45RA+ positively selected. These receptors were taken from a man between 18 and 29 years old in good health. Some clones in this sample may be carry-over from other donors' samples.

The gene calls are TRBV5-4 and TRBJ1-3; no clear D gene. V shed 4 bases and J shed 0 bases, with 8 bases lying between them. This CDR3 has 14 amino acids. Germline V gene sequence: CDR1 SGHNT, CDR2 YYREEE (reference sequence). CDR3 amino acids: CASSLVPSGNTIYF. The CDR3 DNA reads TGTGCCAGCAGCCTGGTCCCCTCTGGAAACACCATATATTTT. The variable domain in full, with the rest retrieved from reference TRBV5-4 and TRBJ1-3, is ETGVTQSPTHLIKTRGQQVTLRCSSQSGHNTVSWYQQALGQGPQFIFQYYREEENGRGNFPPRFSGLQFPNYSSELNVNALELDDSALYLCASSLVPSGNTIYFGEGSWLTVV.

This chain joins TRBV15 and TRBJ2-5; 7 nucleotides agree with TRBD2. V lost 3 bases and J lost 5; bases outside the gene matches: 3. In germline, CDR1 is LNHNV, CDR2 YYDKDF (reference sequence). CDR3 length: 13 amino acids. The CDR3 protein is CATSSRLAETQYF. The CDR3 nucleotides are TGTGCCACCAGCAGCAGACTAGCTGAGACCCAGTACTTC. Drawing the rest from reference TRBV15 and TRBJ2-5, the complete variable domain is DAMVIQNPRYQVTQFGKPVTLSCSQTLNHNVMYWYQQKSSQAPKLLFHYYDKDFNNEADTPDNFQSRRPNTSFCFLDIRSPGLGDTAMYLCATSSRLAETQYFGPGTRLLVL.

The chain uses TRBV6-4 and TRBJ2-1; 15 bases align to TRBD2. The CDR3 runs 16 residues. The germline CDR1 and CDR2 sequences are MRHNA and SNTAGT. The V gene end was trimmed by 4 bases and the J gene end by 6 bases; junction bases not matched to a gene: 4. The CDR3 is CASSGMGLAGGNEQFF. As DNA, the CDR3 is TGTGCCAGCAGTGGCATGGGACTAGCGGGAGGCAATGAGCAGTTCTTC.

The chain uses TRBV28 and TRBJ2-7, with a weak D call TRBD2 (6 bases). The CDR3 loop spans 13 amino acids. V was pared by 6 bases and J by 3 bases, with 12 bases between. CDR1 and CDR2 (germline): MDHEN, SYDVKM. Here the CDR3 DNA reads TGTGCCAGCAGAAAAGGCGGGAACTACGAGCAGTACTTC. Amino acid sequence: CASRKGGNYEQYF.

This clone was recorded once. V gene TRBV7-2 combines with J gene TRBJ2-2; 15 nucleotides match TRBD2. The V segment lost 5 bases and the J segment 6 bases; nucleotides outside the gene matches: 4. CDR3 length: 16 residues. Germline V CDR1 and CDR2: SGHTA, FQGNSA. CDR3 in amino acids: CASSEGTSGRSGELFF. CDR3 DNA sequence: TGTGCCAGCAGCGAAGGGACTAGCGGGAGGTCCGGGGAGCTGTTTTTT.

This chain joins TRBV11-2 and TRBJ2-2, with 8 bases fitting TRBD1. Germline CDR1 is SGHAT and CDR2 is FQNNGV. J was trimmed by 6 bases and V by 8 bases; bases with no gene match: 14. CDR3 length: 16 amino acids. The CDR3 DNA sequence: TGTGCCAGCCCCAGGGGGCAGGGGGTTATGGCCGGGGAGCTGTTTTTT. Protein sequence: CASPRGQGVMAGELFF.

As regards this clone: Within the sample, other DNA sequences also encode this same CDR3. This sequence joins TRBV9 and TRBJ2-2, with D hard to call. There are 13 residues in the CDR3. Deletions cut 0 bases from V and 7 bases from J, with 7 bases between. Germline loops: CDR1 SGDLS, CDR2 YYNGEE. The CDR3 spells CASSVGPSGELFF. The CDR3 DNA follows: TGTGCCAGCAGCGTAGGGCCAAGCGGGGAGCTGTTTTTT.

The V and J genes are TRBV28 and TRBJ2-1; the match to TRBD1 covers 8 bases. V was pared by 10 bases and J by 4 bases, with 15 bases of the junction left unmatched. The length of the CDR3 is 16 residues. In germline, CDR1 is MDHEN, CDR2 SYDVKM. Written as DNA, the CDR3 is TGTGCCACTACTGGGTCTCCGGGACAGGAGTACAATGAGCAGTTCTTC. Translation: CATTGSPGQEYNEQFF.

This sequence joins TRBV7-2 and TRBJ1-4; no firm D call. The CDR3 runs to 14 residues. Trimming left V 1 base short and J 0 bases short, with 3 bases between. The V gene's germline CDR1 is SGHTA and CDR2 FQGNSA. In DNA form, the CDR3 reads TGTGCCAGCAGCTTAGTCCCAACTAATGAAAAACTGTTTTTT. It encodes CASSLVPTNEKLFF.

The V and J genes are TRBV5-4 and TRBJ1-4; 11 bases line up with TRBD1. Trimming cost V 5 bases and J 3 bases; bases outside gene matches: 6. The CDR3 is made up of 16 amino acids. In germline, CDR1 is SGHNT, CDR2 YYREEE (reference sequence). In DNA form, the CDR3 reads TGTGCCAGCAGTCAGGACAGGGGGCAGGCTAATGAAAAACTGTTTTTT. Its protein product is CASSQDRGQANEKLFF.

This clone was seen just once. The chain uses TRBV28 and TRBJ1-5; D possibly corresponds to TRBD1 (5 bases). V was pared by 6 bases and J by 3 bases, with 9 bases between. The CDR3 contains 13 residues. Germline-derived CDR1 and CDR2 are MDHEN and SYDVKM. DNA for the CDR3: TGTGCCAGCAGGCGACAGAACAATCAGCCCCAGCATTTT. The encoded protein is CASRRQNNQPQHF.

CDR3 loop: CAISESSSGPGEQYF. The DNA of the CDR3 is TGTGCCATCAGTGAGTCATCTAGCGGACCGGGGGAGCAGTACTTC. The chain carries TRBV10-3 and TRBJ2-7; 7 positions agree with TRBD2. The germline V gene has CDR1 ENHRY and CDR2 SYGVKD. The CDR3 contains 15 residues. Losses at the gene ends were 0 bases for V and 7 bases for J; bases not matched to a gene: 9.

This clone was counted a single time. J is TRBJ2-1 and V is TRBV27; D gene ambiguous. V was pared by 6 bases and J by 0 bases, with 9 bases between. The CDR3 length is 14 residues. Germline assignment: CDR1 MNHEY and CDR2 SMNVEV (reference sequence). The CDR3 coding sequence is TGTGCCAGCAGCGGTACAAGCTCCTACAATGAGCAGTTCTTC. This sequence encodes CASSGTSSYNEQFF.

The V gene is TRBV20-1, the J gene TRBJ1-2; D call uncertain. Germline V gene lookup returns CDR1 DFQATT and CDR2 SNEGSKA (reference sequence). V lost 6 bases and J 2 bases, leaving 7 bases between the germline ends. This CDR3 comprises 11 residues. CDR3 protein: CSAVVNYGYTF. The CDR3 nucleotides read TGCAGTGCAGTAGTGAACTATGGCTACACCTTC.

V is TRBV9 and J is TRBJ2-1, with a possible D match to TRBD2 (5 bases). The germline V gene encodes CDR1 SGDLS and CDR2 YYNGEE. This CDR3 region has 14 residues. V lost 0 bases, J lost 11 bases, and 15 bases lay in between. The CDR3 DNA follows: TGTGCCAGCAGCGTAGTCTCGTCCGAGGGAAAGCAGTTCTTC. Amino acid sequence: CASSVVSSEGKQFF.

The rearrangement joins TRBV18 to TRBJ1-5; TRBD1 matches at 10 bases. Germline CDR1 reads KGHSH; CDR2 reads LQKENI. V dropped 8 bases and J dropped 7; count of bases not matched to a gene: 8. This CDR3 contains 14 residues. CDR3 DNA: TGTGCCAGCGGGACAGGGGAGAATGGACAGCCCCAGCATTTT. Encoded protein: CASGTGENGQPQHF.

V usage is TRBV5-6 and J usage is TRBJ1-2, with 11 bases identical to TRBD1. The CDR3 contains 17 residues. J was trimmed by 7 bases and V by 4 bases; bases with no gene match: 15. From germline, CDR1 is SGHDT and CDR2 YYEEEE. DNA of the CDR3: TGTGCCAGCAGCGCATACATCGGGACAGGGGGGTATTTTGGCTACACCTTC. Amino acid sequence: CASSAYIGTGGYFGYTF.

With respect to this clone: Other DNA sequences in the sample encode the same CDR3. The V gene is TRBV28, the J gene TRBJ1-5; D is uncertain. V dropped 6 bases and J dropped 5 bases, with 5 bases sitting between them. Per germline, CDR1 MDHEN and CDR2 SYDVKM. CDR3 length equals 11 residues. CDR3 loop: CASRSDQPQHF. The CDR3 DNA follows: TGTGCCAGCAGAAGCGATCAGCCCCAGCATTTT. Filled out from reference TRBV28 and TRBJ1-5, the complete variable domain reads DVKVTQSSRYLVKRTGEKVFLECVQDMDHENMFWYRQDPGLGLRLIYFSYDVKMKEKGDIPEGYSVSREKKERFSLILESASTNQTSMYLCASRSDQPQHFGDGTRLSIL.

The chain carries TRBV7-8 and TRBJ1-5; 10 bases match TRBD1. The germline V gene encodes CDR1 SGHVS and CDR2 FQNEAQ. CDR3 length equals 15 residues. V shed 5 bases, J shed 6 bases, and the junction held 7 bases outside the gene matches. CDR3 in DNA: TGTGCCAGCAGCCTAGGACAGGGGGGAAGTCAGCCCCAGCATTTT. This encodes CASSLGQGGSQPQHF. Together with reference TRBV7-8 and TRBJ1-5, the CDR3 gives the full variable domain: GAGVSQSPRYKVAKRGQDVALRCDPISGHVSLFWYQQALGQGPEFLTYFQNEAQLDKSGLPSDRFFAERPEGSVSTLKIQRTQQEDSAVYLCASSLGQGGSQPQHFGDGTRLSIL.

The gene calls are TRBV7-3 and TRBJ2-3; D is unresolved. V shed 5 bases and J shed 2 bases, with 8 bases lying between them. This CDR3 has 13 amino acids. Germline V lookup: CDR1 SGHTA, CDR2 FQGTGA. CDR3 region: CASSPRLTDTQYF. The CDR3 coding sequence is TGTGCCAGCAGCCCCCGGCTCACAGATACGCAGTATTTT.

The gene calls are TRBV27 and TRBJ2-7, with TRBD1 identical over 8 bases. Germline V gene sequence: CDR1 MNHEY, CDR2 SMNVEV (reference sequence). The V gene end was trimmed by 2 bases and the J gene end by 6 bases; junction bases not matched to a gene: 9. This CDR3 region has 15 residues. The CDR3 DNA reads TGTGCCAGCAGTTTAGTTCCGGACAGGGATGGCGAGCAGTACTTC. Translating it yields CASSLVPDRDGEQYF.

This clone has a handful of counts. The gene calls are TRBV5-8 and TRBJ1-2; tentative D call: TRBD1 (6 bases). The CDR3 length is 15 residues. Trimming left V 0 bases short and J 4 bases short, with 13 bases between. Germline V gene sequence: CDR1 SGHTS, CDR2 YDEGEE. In nucleotides, the CDR3 is TGTGCCAGCAGCTTGGTAGCAGGGGAACCCTATGGCTACACCTTC. It specifies CASSLVAGEPYGYTF.

The chain employs TRBV4-2 and TRBJ2-5, with unresolved D. V lost 1 base to trimming and J lost 5 bases, with 11 bases between them. Germline CDR1 reads LGHNA; CDR2 reads YNFKEQ. The CDR3 loop spans 14 amino acids. The chain's CDR3 is CASSQALAPETQYF. The CDR3 DNA follows: TGTGCCAGCAGCCAAGCCCTTGCTCCGGAGACCCAGTACTTC.

The V call is TRBV27, the J call TRBJ2-4; 9 bases match TRBD1. Germline V CDR1 and CDR2: MNHEY, SMNVEV (reference sequence). The junction had 18 bases not matched to a gene; V was cut back by 4 bases and J by 5 bases. The CDR3 has 19 amino acids. The CDR3 spells CASSSILSGTGRVENIQYF. In nucleotides, the CDR3 is TGTGCCAGCAGTTCAATCCTCAGCGGGACAGGGAGGGTAGAAAACATTCAGTACTTC.

This sequence joins TRBV5-6 and TRBJ1-1; TRBD1 might be the D (5 bases). The CDR3 sequence is 16 residues long. Trimming cost V 4 bases and J 5 bases, with 21 bases left between them. Per germline, CDR1 SGHDT and CDR2 YYEEEE. In DNA form, the CDR3 reads TGTGCCAGCAGCCCGGGACCGGCTCGTGGGATGACTGAAGCTTTCTTT. It codes for CASSPGPARGMTEAFF.

This clone was seen a handful of times. The chain joins TRBV6-6 to TRBJ2-5, with no clear D. The CDR3 runs 12 residues. Looked up from germline, CDR1 is MNHNY and CDR2 is SVGAGI (reference sequence). Trimming left V 1 base short and J 0 bases short, with 0 bases between. The DNA of the CDR3 is TGTGCCAGCAGTTACTACCAAGAGACCCAGTACTTC. It translates to CASSYYQETQYF.

This clone was found once. The chain links TRBV7-2 to TRBJ2-1, with D hard to call. The CDR3 has 12 residues. Germline V CDR1 and CDR2: SGHTA, FQGNSA. The V and J ends lost 2 bases and 8 bases respectively, with 7 bases between them. CDR3 protein: CASSLLADEQFF. Written as DNA, the CDR3 is TGTGCCAGCAGCTTACTTGCGGATGAGCAGTTCTTC. Combining the CDR3 with reference TRBV7-2 and TRBJ2-1 gives the whole variable domain GAGVSQSPSNKVTEKGKDVELRCDPISGHTALYWYRQSLGQGLEFLIYFQGNSAPDKSGLPSDRFSAERTGGSVSTLTIQRTQQEDSAVYLCASSLLADEQFFGPGTRLTVL.